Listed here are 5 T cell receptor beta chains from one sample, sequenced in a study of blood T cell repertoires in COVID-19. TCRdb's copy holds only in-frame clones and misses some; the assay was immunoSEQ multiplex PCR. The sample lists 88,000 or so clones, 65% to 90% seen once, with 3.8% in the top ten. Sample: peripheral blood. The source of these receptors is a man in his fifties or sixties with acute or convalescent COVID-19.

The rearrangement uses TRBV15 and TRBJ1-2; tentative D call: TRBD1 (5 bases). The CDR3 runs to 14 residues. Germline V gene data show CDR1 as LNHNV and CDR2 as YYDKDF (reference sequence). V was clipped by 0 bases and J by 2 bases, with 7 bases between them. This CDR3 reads CATSRDRGNYGYTF. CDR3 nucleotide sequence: TGTGCCACCAGCAGAGATCGGGGGAACTATGGCTACACCTTC.

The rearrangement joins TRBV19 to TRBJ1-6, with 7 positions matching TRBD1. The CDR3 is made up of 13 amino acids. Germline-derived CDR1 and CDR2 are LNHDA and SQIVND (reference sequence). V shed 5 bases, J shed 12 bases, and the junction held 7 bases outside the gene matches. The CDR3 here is CASSRQGNGPLHF. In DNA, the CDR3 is TGTGCCAGTAGTCGACAGGGAAATGGACCCCTCCACTTT.

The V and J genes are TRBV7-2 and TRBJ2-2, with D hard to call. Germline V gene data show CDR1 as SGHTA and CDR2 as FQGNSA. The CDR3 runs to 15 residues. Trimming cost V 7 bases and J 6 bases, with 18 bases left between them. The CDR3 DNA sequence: TGTGCCAGCATCCCCCCCAATAGTCCGTCCGGGGAGCTGTTTTTT. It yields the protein CASIPPNSPSGELFF.

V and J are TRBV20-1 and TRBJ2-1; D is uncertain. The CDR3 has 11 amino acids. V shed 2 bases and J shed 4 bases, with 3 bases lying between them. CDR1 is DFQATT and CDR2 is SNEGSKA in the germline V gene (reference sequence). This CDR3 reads CSARPYNEQFF. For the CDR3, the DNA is TGCAGTGCTAGACCATACAATGAGCAGTTCTTC.

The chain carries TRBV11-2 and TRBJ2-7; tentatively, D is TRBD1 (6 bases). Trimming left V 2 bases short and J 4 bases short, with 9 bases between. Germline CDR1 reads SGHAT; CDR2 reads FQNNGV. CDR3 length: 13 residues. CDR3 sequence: CASSLRTAYEQYF. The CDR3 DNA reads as TGTGCCAGCAGCTTAAGGACAGCTTACGAGCAGTACTTC.